Detailed here is one T cell receptor beta chain. This clonotype was recorded many times. This receptor's antigen is unknown. No base-level quality is on record; no much larger clone is a single base apart. Reading from cysteine to phenylalanine, the CDR3 counts 12 amino acids. CDR3 DNA only is kept here, 36 bases in frame from base 1. V drops 3 bases and J drops 1 base, leaving 6 bases in between. The CDR1 and CDR2 encoded by the germline V gene (reference sequence) are DFQATT and SNEGSKA. The library was prepared using multiplex PCR. TCRdb records Illumina HiSeq 4000 as the sequencer. TCR beta libraries were built with iRepertoire HTBI primers and Arm-PCR amplification of CDR3 regions. PCR products were gel purified before sequencing. In the paper's pipeline: Across samples, approximately 68 TRBV and approximately 15 TRBJ segments were identified and used for gene usage analysis of CDR3 amino acid clonotypes. Filtered high-quality paired reads were merged into contigs using COPE and FqMerger. BLAST was used to align contigs to the IMGT TRBV, TRBD and TRBJ reference genes, and CDR3 was defined following IMGT. Clonotypes above 0.1% frequency were classified as highly expanded clones. Shannon entropy was used to measure repertoire diversity, and the Gini coefficient was used to measure V-J evenness. Public clonotypes were defined as clonotypes shared by more than one individual. TCRdb took the public reads, trimmed them with fastp at Q25, ran MiXCR for clone calling and kept in-frame beta chains. One record per CDR3 amino acid sequence lists the most common genes and DNA. Here the V and J calls rest on TCRdb's processing, not on the authors' analysis. Present in this sample are around 460,000 distinct CDR3 sequences, around 13% of which were seen just once. The ten largest clones capture approximately 19% of the sample.

The time point label here, explained by the study, means: newly diagnosed GD, antithyroid drugs for less than 3 months. RNA was extracted from PBMCs in TRIzol for both TCR sequencing and RNA sequencing. Graves' disease was diagnosed according to American Thyroid Association guidelines. The patients came from an endocrinology department in Xi'an, China. Each patient gave about 8.1 milliliters of peripheral blood, collected in an EDTA anticoagulant tube. Ficoll Paque Plus density gradient separation was used to isolate PBMCs, and no further T cell sorting was performed. An Agilent 2100 Bioanalyzer and agarose gel were used to assess RNA quality, and a NanoDrop 2000 was used to measure RNA concentration. The sample originates from a study of regulatory T cells in long-lasting Graves disease (dated by TCRdb to the early 2020s). Context from the whole study: In the newly diagnosed Graves' disease group, patients had been taking antithyroid drugs for less than 3 months. Persistent Graves' disease patients were compared with newly diagnosed Graves' disease patients by peripheral blood TCR sequencing and RNA sequencing. The study was registered as a clinical trial and conducted in China. A total of about 35 samples underwent TCR sequencing, from about 13 patients with persistent Graves' disease and around 20 patients with newly diagnosed Graves' disease.

On the study overall, not on this receptor specifically: Compared with newly diagnosed patients, persistent Graves' disease patients had lower TCR Shannon entropy and fewer highly expanded clones, which suggests clonal expansion. The study examined only peripheral blood because the primary lesion, thyroid tissue, could not be accessed. Preferential use of TRBV28, TRBJ1-2 and TRBJ2-5 was observed in persistent disease, whereas TRBV20-1 and TRBJ2-1 were favored in newly diagnosed disease. The authors acknowledged the small sample size as a limitation that may reduce accuracy. Only the TCR beta chain was sequenced and analyzed. A larger number of public clonotypes was shared among persistent patients (about 2,700) than among newly diagnosed patients (roughly 980).

This sample also belongs to another study, concerning T cells in Graves' hyperthyroidism and ophthalmopathy. As noted in the second study: Graves' hyperthyroidism was defined as stable when no progression to ophthalmopathy occurred over 18 months of follow-up. Hyperthyroidism patients were newly diagnosed, had a disease duration of under 2 months, and were aged 18 to 65 years. Any patient with an uncontrolled infection, another autoimmune disease, pregnancy or lactation was excluded. Diagnoses were established on the basis of clinical symptoms, serum thyroxine and TRAb, thyroid ultrasound, and orbital computed tomography. The first round of RT-PCR for the TCR CDR3 was performed with the HTBI primer set and the Qiagen OneStep RT-PCR kit. Most expanded thyroid clonotypes (frequency above 0.001) were also detected in blood, a finding suggesting that blood repertoires may reflect thyroid immune responses. A model built on a 13 V-J signature distinguished ophthalmopathy from stable hyperthyroidism, reaching 85% to 90% sensitivity and about 81% specificity in cross-validation and 80%/75% in testing. During validation, the model predicted progression to ophthalmopathy a median of about 5.9 months ahead of onset, with around 70% sensitivity and 72.22% specificity. To identify distinguishing TCR V-J signatures, a discovery cohort of 100 patients was used, comprising some 45 with Graves' ophthalmopathy and some 60 with stable Graves' hyperthyroidism. An independent validation cohort of around 19 hyperthyroidism patients and some 15 patients who later progressed to ophthalmopathy tested prospective prediction of ophthalmopathy. The approximately 90 discovery patients were divided at random into training and test sets in a 7:3 ratio. Thyroid tissue and blood T-cell repertoires from roughly six Graves' hyperthyroidism patients were also compared in the study. After sampling, hyperthyroidism patients received methimazole starting at 30 mg daily, and ophthalmopathy patients received high-dose intravenous methylprednisolone. The libraries were constructed in a second round of multiplex PCR and then size-selected and purified. Libraries were sequenced paired-end with 100 bp reads on an Illumina HiSeq2000. SOAPnuke was used to process the raw data, throwing out any read that contained adapters or uncalled bases, had a mean Phred below 15, or lacked an exact constant-primer or identifier match. High-quality paired reads were merged using COPE v1.2.5, and each unique nucleotide sequence was defined as a clonotype. Clonotypes were aligned to IMGT TRBV, TRBD and TRBJ reference segments using MiTCR v1.1. The analysis included only V-J combinations with a frequency above 0.0001, which together covered 98% to 99.2% of the repertoires. A TCS score was defined as the ratio between F50 (clonal expansion) and ExV (chaos), using BLOSUM62-based TCRdist between CDR3 peptides within each V-J. Welch's t-statistics and random forest reduced around 550 V-J features to 13, which were used in a naive Bayes classifier (R e1071). Sample size was not statistically predetermined, and blinding of investigators to group allocation was not performed. According to the paper, TCR Vbeta CDR3 sequencing was carried out on about 140 peripheral blood samples, which came from approximately 43 ophthalmopathy, around 74 hyperthyroidism and roughly 17 progressor patients.

This TCR was sampled from a woman aged 45-65 years with Graves disease. Donor details come from another sample of the same person, matched by shared clones. This material consisted of peripheral blood mononuclear cells (PBMCs), taken at new diagnosis, from a patient treated with antithyroid drugs. The chain uses TRBV20-1 and TRBJ1-1, with no confidently assigned D gene. The CDR3 has the sequence CSASGWNTEAFF. The nucleotide sequence is TGCAGTGCTAGCGGGTGGAACACTGAAGCTTTCTTT.